Shown below are 25 T cell receptor beta chains from a single sample sequenced in a study of Graves' ophthalmopathy and Graves' hyperthyroidism. Amplification of the TCR beta CDR3 regions used RNA transcripts (as template). Following a first-round RT-PCR that used HTBI primers, a second-round multiplex PCR was carried out. From the multiplex PCR reads, TCRdb called clonotypes with MiXCR, one entry per CDR3 protein. The top ten hold roughly 4% of the sample, which has a few hundred thousand distinct CDR3 sequences, under 40% seen once. Sequencing input: peripheral blood or thyroid tissue (not recorded which). The origin of the receptors is an adult man with Graves' hyperthyroidism.

This clonotype was picked up many times. The V call is TRBV24-1, the J call TRBJ2-5; 7 positions match TRBD1. Germline-derived CDR1 and CDR2 are KGHDR and SFDVKD. This CDR3 contains 15 residues. V lost 3 bases to trimming and J lost 7 bases; unmatched junction nucleotides: 10. In DNA form, the CDR3 reads TGTGCCACCAGTGATCCACAGGGGCTCGGGGCGACCCAGTACTTC. This encodes CATSDPQGLGATQYF.

This clonotype has a count of ten or more. V gene TRBV20-1 combines with J gene TRBJ2-7; weak D call: TRBD2 (5 bases). The CDR3 consists of 15 residues. The V and J ends lost 6 bases and 1 base respectively, with 19 bases between them. Germline V gene data show CDR1 as DFQATT and CDR2 as SNEGSKA (reference sequence). The CDR3: CSALKALRGSYEQYF. CDR3 coding DNA: TGCAGTGCCCTCAAGGCGCTACGGGGTTCCTACGAGCAGTACTTC.

This clonotype has just a few counts. This sequence joins TRBV20-1 and TRBJ2-7, with TRBD2 matching over 10 bases. Germline CDR1 is DFQATT and CDR2 is SNEGSKA (reference sequence). Trimming at V came to 3 bases and at J to 1 base, leaving 6 bases not matched to a gene. The CDR3 totals 15 residues. CDR3 amino acids: CSASQLAGTSYEQYF. The CDR3 DNA follows: TGCAGTGCTAGCCAACTAGCGGGGACATCCTACGAGCAGTACTTC.

The CDR3 loop reads CASSQGLADNEQFF. In DNA form, the CDR3 reads TGTGCCAGCAGCCAGGGACTAGCGGACAATGAGCAGTTCTTC. The chain has TRBV9 and TRBJ2-7, with TRBD2 matching 11 bases. Matching the DNA end better, TRBJ2-1 makes the J call doubtful. The CDR3 is made up of 14 amino acids. Germline V gene data show CDR1 as SGDLS and CDR2 as YYNGEE.

This clonotype was found many times. The rearrangement joins TRBV7-9 to TRBJ1-1; 7 positions agree with TRBD1. With V trimmed by 5 bases and J by 8 bases, 11 bases remained unmatched. The CDR3 loop spans 14 amino acids. The germline CDR1 and CDR2 sequences are SEHNR and FQNEAQ (reference sequence). The CDR3 coding sequence is TGTGCCAGCAGCCCGGGGTTAAGACAGGGAGAAGCTTTCTTT. Its protein product is CASSPGLRQGEAFF.

This clonotype was recorded many times. This chain uses TRBV4-1 with TRBJ1-2, with D hard to call. V lost 0 bases to trimming and J lost 0 bases, with 8 bases between them. The germline CDR1 and CDR2 sequences are MGHRA and YSYEKL. This CDR3 region has 15 residues. CDR3 nucleotide sequence: TGCGCCAGCAGCCAAGATCGGACGGCTAACTATGGCTACACCTTC. Protein sequence: CASSQDRTANYGYTF.

The gene calls are TRBV7-2 and TRBJ1-4; D is undetermined. The V gene lost 4 bases and the J gene lost 10 bases, with 16 bases spanning the gap. Germline V gene data show CDR1 as SGHTA and CDR2 as FQGNSA. The CDR3 spans 14 residues. This chain's CDR3 is CASSWRRGGGKLFF. As DNA, the CDR3 is TGTGCCAGCAGCTGGAGACGGGGAGGAGGAAAACTGTTTTTT. Full variable domain (rest looked up from reference TRBV7-2 and TRBJ1-4): GAGVSQSPSNKVTEKGKDVELRCDPISGHTALYWYRQSLGQGLEFLIYFQGNSAPDKSGLPSDRFSAERTGGSVSTLTIQRTQQEDSAVYLCASSWRRGGGKLFFGSGTQLSVL.

The V and J genes are TRBV4-1 and TRBJ2-7; D assignment may be TRBD1 or TRBD2 (5 bases each). The V and J ends lost 2 bases and 1 base respectively, with 15 bases between them. Germline CDR1 MGHRA, CDR2 YSYEKL. The CDR3 has 16 amino acids. The CDR3 coding sequence is TGCGCCAGCAGCCAACATGACAGACTATTTTCCTACGAGCAGTACTTC. The encoded protein is CASSQHDRLFSYEQYF.

The chain is built from TRBV10-3 and TRBJ1-1; 9 bases agree with TRBD1. Trimming cost V 6 bases and J 2 bases; bases outside gene matches: 4. This CDR3 has 14 amino acids. The germline V gene encodes CDR1 ENHRY and CDR2 SYGVKD. CDR3 bases: TGTGCCATCAGGGGGACAGGGAGAAACACTGAAGCTTTCTTT. It translates to CAIRGTGRNTEAFF.

This clonotype was recorded many times. V usage is TRBV7-6 and J usage is TRBJ2-1; TRBD2 matches at 8 bases. The trim removed 3 bases at V and 5 bases at J, leaving 3 bases unmatched. This CDR3 is 14 amino acids long. CDR1 is SGHVS, CDR2 FNYEAQ, per germline. CDR3 bases: TGTGCCAGCAGCTTTGGAGCGGGAGACAATGAGCAGTTCTTC. Its protein product is CASSFGAGDNEQFF.

This clonotype has ten or more counts. This rearrangement joins TRBV20-1 to TRBJ1-4, with TRBD1 matching over 7 bases. The CDR3 extends over 19 amino acids. CDR1 is DFQATT, CDR2 SNEGSKA, per germline (reference sequence). V trimming: 1 base; J trimming: 7 bases; junction bases outside the gene matches: 21. CDR3 loop: CSARGLRDRASVSLEKLFF. In DNA form, the CDR3 reads TGCAGTGCTAGAGGTTTACGAGACAGGGCATCAGTGAGTCTTGAAAAACTGTTTTTT.

With respect to this clonotype: Likely a read error: the CDR3 ends without its conserved phenylalanine or tryptophan. The genes are TRBV7-9 and TRBJ1-1, with D tentatively TRBD1 (5 bases). Trimming removed 5 bases from V and 1 base from J, with 14 bases in between. The CDR3 has 15 amino acids. Germline CDR1 and CDR2: SEHNR and FQNEAQ (reference sequence). The CDR3 bases are TGTGCCAGCAGCCAAGTAGCTGGGGCGAACACTGAAGCTTTCTCT. Its translation is CASSQVAGANTEAFS.

This clonotype was counted a few times. The chain links TRBV6-8 to TRBJ2-7, with D possibly matching TRBD2 (6 bases). The CDR3 extends over 14 amino acids. Germline CDR1 reads MNHGY; CDR2 reads SAAAGT. V lost 0 bases to trimming and J lost 7 bases, with 13 bases between them. The CDR3 bases are TGTGCCAGCAGTTACTCGAGGGCCCGGGGGGAGCAGTACTTC. As protein: CASSYSRARGEQYF.

Only a few counts were recorded for this clonotype. The V gene is TRBV7-2, the J gene TRBJ2-6; 10 bases line up with TRBD1. Germline CDR1 reads SGHTA; CDR2 reads FQGNSA. The CDR3 runs to 18 residues. V lost 5 bases and J lost 0; bases outside the gene matches: 7. The chain's CDR3 is CASSIPGTGASGANVLTF. CDR3 DNA: TGTGCCAGCAGCATCCCCGGGACAGGGGCCTCTGGGGCCAACGTCCTGACTTTC. Drawing the rest from reference TRBV7-2 and TRBJ2-6, the complete variable domain is GAGVSQSPSNKVTEKGKDVELRCDPISGHTALYWYRQSLGQGLEFLIYFQGNSAPDKSGLPSDRFSAERTGGSVSTLTIQRTQQEDSAVYLCASSIPGTGASGANVLTFGAGSRLTVL.

This clonotype has ten or more counts. V and J are TRBV5-6 and TRBJ2-7; either TRBD1 or TRBD2 may fit D (5 bases each). Trimming removed 4 bases at V and 2 bases at J, with 13 bases between. Germline-derived CDR1 and CDR2 are SGHDT and YYEEEE. This CDR3 has 14 residues. CDR3 in DNA: TGTGCCAGCAGCGTCTGGGACCATGCCTACGAGCAGTACTTC. It specifies CASSVWDHAYEQYF.

The chain recombines TRBV29-1 with TRBJ1-3; no reliable D call. This CDR3 spans 15 amino acids. Germline CDR1 SQVTM, CDR2 ANQGSEA. V lost 3 bases and J 3 bases, leaving 15 bases between the germline ends. This CDR3 reads CSVDEGTRDGNTIYF. The CDR3 DNA follows: TGCAGCGTTGATGAAGGAACTCGGGATGGAAACACCATATATTTT.

This clonotype was counted between two and nine times. This rearrangement joins TRBV28 to TRBJ2-5; D tentatively reads TRBD1 or TRBD2 (7 bases each). V shed 3 bases and J shed 6 bases, with 23 bases lying between them. CDR1 and CDR2 from the germline V gene are MDHEN and SYDVKM. This CDR3 has 17 amino acids. Here the CDR3 DNA reads TGTGCCAGCAGTTTTCCCCGTCGGGGGGCAGGGGGAAAGACCCAGTACTTC. Encoded protein: CASSFPRRGAGGKTQYF.

There are many counts of this clonotype. The V and J genes are TRBV7-9 and TRBJ1-1; no definite D call. Trimming removed 2 bases at V and 0 bases at J, with 19 bases between. This CDR3 has 18 residues. Germline V gives CDR1 SEHNR, CDR2 FQNEAQ (reference sequence). The DNA for the CDR3 is TGTGCCAGCAGCTTATTCGGGGTGAAGGAGCTATTGAACACTGAAGCTTTCTTT. Protein: CASSLFGVKELLNTEAFF.

Comments on this clonotype: With a much larger clone just one base away, this may be a read error. This chain links TRBV2 with TRBJ2-2; no definite D call. Germline lookup yields CDR1 SNHLY and CDR2 FYNNEI. The V end was cut by 0 bases, the J end by 9 bases, with 8 bases between. The CDR3 is made up of 13 amino acids. This CDR3 is CASSEALTRELFF. CDR3 sequence (DNA): TGTGCCAGCAGTGAAGCGCTAACCAGGGAGCTGTTTTTT.

DNA of the CDR3: TGTGCCAGCAGCTTGAGGCGGGAGAGATCGGCCTACGAGCAGTACTTC. Translated: CASSLRRERSAYEQYF. V is TRBV5-4 and J is TRBJ2-7; 7 positions match TRBD2. Per germline, CDR1 SGHNT and CDR2 YYREEE (reference sequence). V lost 1 base to trimming and J lost 2 bases; unmatched junction nucleotides: 9. The CDR3 is 16 amino acids.

This sequence joins TRBV20-1 and TRBJ2-3; 12 bases are a match to TRBD2. This CDR3 region has 15 residues. Germline V CDR1 and CDR2: DFQATT, SNEGSKA (reference sequence). After removal of 7 bases from V and 1 base from J, the junction contained 6 bases not matched to a gene. In DNA form, the CDR3 reads TGCAGTGTCTGGCCTAGCGGGGGGGGCACAGATACGCAGTATTTT. Protein: CSVWPSGGGTDTQYF.

A few counts support this clonotype. This chain joins TRBV9 and TRBJ2-7; 8 positions match TRBD2. This CDR3 spans 15 amino acids. J lost 2 bases, V lost 0 bases, and 4 bases had no gene match. Germline V CDR1 and CDR2: SGDLS, YYNGEE. The chain's CDR3 is CASSVDSGATYEQYF. CDR3 DNA sequence: TGTGCCAGCAGCGTAGATAGCGGGGCCACCTACGAGCAGTACTTC.

The rearrangement joins TRBV24-1 to TRBJ1-6; the D gene is possibly TRBD1 (5 bases). Germline CDR1 KGHDR, CDR2 SFDVKD. Trimming removed 8 bases at V and 9 bases at J, with 22 bases between. The CDR3 has 16 amino acids. In DNA, the CDR3 is TGTGCCACCAAAGGGAACCCGGGACCCAATACTTCACCCCTCCACTTT. Protein: CATKGNPGPNTSPLHF.

The chain is built from TRBV28 and TRBJ2-7; possibly TRBD1 or TRBD2 for D (6 bases each). CDR3 length equals 17 residues. The ends were cut back, 4 bases at V and 3 bases at J, with 22 bases in the middle. Looked up from germline, CDR1 is MDHEN and CDR2 is SYDVKM. Written as DNA, the CDR3 is TGTGCCAGCAGTTCCCCGTCACAGGGAGGCCCCTACTACGAGCAGTACTTC. It is translated as CASSSPSQGGPYYEQYF.

Concerning this clonotype: The DNA is omitted, as the CDR3 cannot be located on it reliably, and the CDR3 follows TCRdb's listing. The J gene is TRBJ2-7, the V gene TRBV2; TRBD2 is taken as the D call from the table, unchecked against the DNA. Per the germline V gene, CDR1 is SNHLY and CDR2 is FYNNEI. The CDR3 has 16 residues if both end residues are counted. This chain's CDR3 is CASSTSASGRGNEQYF.